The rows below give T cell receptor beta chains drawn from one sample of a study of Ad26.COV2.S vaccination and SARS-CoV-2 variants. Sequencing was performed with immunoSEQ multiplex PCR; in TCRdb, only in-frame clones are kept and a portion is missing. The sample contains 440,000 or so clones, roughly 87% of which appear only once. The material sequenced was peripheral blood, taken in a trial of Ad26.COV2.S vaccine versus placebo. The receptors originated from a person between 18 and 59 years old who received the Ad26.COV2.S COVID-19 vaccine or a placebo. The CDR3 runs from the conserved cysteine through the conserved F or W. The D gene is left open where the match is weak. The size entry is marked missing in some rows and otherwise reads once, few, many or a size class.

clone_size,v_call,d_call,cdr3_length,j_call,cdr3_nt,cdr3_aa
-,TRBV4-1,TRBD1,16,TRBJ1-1,TGCGCCAGCAGCCAAGATATTTCGCGACAGGGGTCGGAAGCTTTCTTT,CASSQDISRQGSEAFF
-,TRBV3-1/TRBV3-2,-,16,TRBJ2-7,TGTGCCAGCAGCCCCACAGGGTCTGGACCTACCTACGAGCAGTACTTC,CASSPTGSGPTYEQYF
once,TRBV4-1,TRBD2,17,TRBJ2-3,TGCGCCAGCAGCCAAGAGAGTAGCGGGATACGCACAGATACGCAGTATTTT,CASSQESSGIRTDTQYF
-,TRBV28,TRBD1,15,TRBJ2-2,TGTGCCAGCAGTACATGGACAGGGAACACCGGGGAGCTGTTTTTT,CASSTWTGNTGELFF
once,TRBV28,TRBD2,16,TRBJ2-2,TGTGCCAGCAGTCCCCCGGGGGGGCTTAGCACCGGGGAGCTGTTTTTT,CASSPPGGLSTGELFF
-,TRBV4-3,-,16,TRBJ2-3,TGCGCCAGCAGCCAGAACGGGCCCCCTAGCACAGATACGCAGTATTTT,CASSQNGPPSTDTQYF
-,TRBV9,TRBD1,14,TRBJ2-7,TGTGCCAGCAGCGCCGGGACAGGGATCTACGAGCAGTACTTC,CASSAGTGIYEQYF
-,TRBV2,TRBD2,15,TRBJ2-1,TGTGCCAGCAGTGTGGGGACTAGCGGTCACAATGAGCAGTTCTTC,CASSVGTSGHNEQFF
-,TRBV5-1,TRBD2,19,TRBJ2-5,TGCGCCAGCAGCTTGGCAACACTAGCGGGGCAGCACGCTAAAGAGACCCAGTACTTC,CASSLATLAGQHAKETQYF
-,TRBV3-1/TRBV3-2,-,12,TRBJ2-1,TGTGCCAGCAGCCCCAAGACGGATGAGCAGTTCTTC,CASSPKTDEQFF
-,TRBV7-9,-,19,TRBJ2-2,TGTGCCAGCAGCCCATTTCCCCCGGGGCTAGCGTTGGCCACCGGGGAGCTGTTTTTT,CASSPFPPGLALATGELFF
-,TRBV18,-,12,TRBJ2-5,TGTGCCAGCTCACCACGGCTAGAGACCCAGTACTTC,CASSPRLETQYF
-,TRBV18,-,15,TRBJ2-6,TGTGCCAGCTCACCGACAGCTTCTGGGGCCAACGTCCTGACTTTC,CASSPTASGANVLTF
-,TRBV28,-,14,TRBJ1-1,TGTGCCAGCAGTTTAACGGCCCTGCCCACTGAAGCTTTCTTT,CASSLTALPTEAFF
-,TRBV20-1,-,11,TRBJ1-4,TGCAGTGCTTTATTTAATGAAAAACTGTTTTTT,CSALFNEKLFF
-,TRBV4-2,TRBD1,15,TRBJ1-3,TGTGCCAGCAGCACCGGGACAGGCGCTGGAAACACCATATATTTT,CASSTGTGAGNTIYF
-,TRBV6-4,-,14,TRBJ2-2,TGTGCCAGCAAGGCACTACCAAACACCGGGGAGCTGTTTTTT,CASKALPNTGELFF
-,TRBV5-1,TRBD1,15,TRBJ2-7,TGCGCCAGCGGCACACCGGGACAGGGTACCTACGAGCAGTACTTC,CASGTPGQGTYEQYF
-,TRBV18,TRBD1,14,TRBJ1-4,TGTGCCAGCTCACCGGGACAGATCCTTGAAAAACTGTTTTTT,CASSPGQILEKLFF
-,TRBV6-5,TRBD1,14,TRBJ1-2,TGTGCCAGCAGAGGCACAGGGGGCAGGGATGGCTACACCTTC,CASRGTGGRDGYTF
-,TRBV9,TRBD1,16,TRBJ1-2,TGTGCCAGCAGCGTTCACAGGGGGCCCTCCATTAGCGGCTACACCTTC,CASSVHRGPSISGYTF
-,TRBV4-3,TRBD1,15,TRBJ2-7,TGCGCCAGCAGCCAAGCGGAGACAGGGTACTACGAGCAGTACTTC,CASSQAETGYYEQYF
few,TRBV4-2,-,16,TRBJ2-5,TGTGCCAGCAGCCAAGAAAGCAGGGGTAATGGAGAGACCCAGTACTTC,CASSQESRGNGETQYF